The rows below give T cell receptor beta chains drawn from one sample of a study of response to subunit inactivated influenza vaccine. MiXCR, applied by TCRdb to the RT-PCR reads, yields one record per CDR3 protein. The table shows 750,000 to 850,000 distinct CDR3 sequences, with under 20% occurring only once. The sample was PBMCs from blood, taken 5 days after vaccination. Source of these receptors: a man aged 45-65 years who received an inactivated influenza vaccine. The CDR3 runs from the conserved cysteine through the conserved F or W. D genes are given only for firm matches. The size field is filled for only some rows; it gives once, few, many or a size class.

clone_size	d_call	v_call	j_call	cdr3_nt	cdr3_aa
few	.	TRBV10-1	TRBJ2-1	TGCGCCAGCAGTGAGTCTAGGGTCTCCTACAATGAGCAGTTCTTC	CASSESRVSYNEQFF
.	.	TRBV29-1	TRBJ1-1	TGCAGCGTTCGGCGGGGTCGCGCTTTCTTT	CSVRRGRAFF
.	TRBD1	TRBV7-2	TRBJ2-7	TGTGCCAGCAGCTTAGAAAGGGGGCGCGGGCAGTACTTC	CASSLERGRGQYF
.	TRBD2	TRBV12-3/TRBV12-4	TRBJ2-2	TGTGCCAGCAGTTTTGTCCTAGCGGGGGGGGAGCTGTTTTTT	CASSFVLAGGELFF
.	.	TRBV11-1	TRBJ1-6	TGTGCCAGCAGCTATGGACCTTCCTCGGGGAGCTCACCCCTCCACTTT	CASSYGPSSGSSPLHF
.	.	TRBV5-6	TRBJ1-2	TGTGCCAGCAGCCCGGACATGCGTACGGATGGCTACACCTTC	CASSPDMRTDGYTF
few	.	TRBV20-1	TRBJ2-2	TGCAGTGCTGGCGGACAGATAGCGAACACCGGGGAGCTGTTTTTT	CSAGGQIANTGELFF
.	TRBD2	TRBV5-6	TRBJ2-7	TGTGCCAGCAGCCGTGGATGGGGGACTAGCGGGAGAAACGAGCAGTACTTC	CASSRGWGTSGRNEQYF
few	TRBD2	TRBV6-1	TRBJ2-5	TGTGCCAGCACCGGACTAGCGGGAGGGCGGGTAGATCAAGAGACCCAGTACTTC	CASTGLAGGRVDQETQYF
.	.	TRBV28	TRBJ2-2	TGTGCCAGCAGTTTGTCGTTAGTAGGCGGGGAGCTGTTTTTT	CASSLSLVGGELFF
few	TRBD1	TRBV7-2	TRBJ2-2	TGTGCCAGCAGCTTAGTTTCGGGACAGACTTCCACCGGGGAGCTGTTTTTT	CASSLVSGQTSTGELFF
few	.	TRBV15	TRBJ1-2	TGTGCCACCAGCAGAGATGACCGGGCCCTGAGTGGGGATGGCTACACCTTC	CATSRDDRALSGDGYTF
.	.	TRBV27	TRBJ2-3	TGTGCCAGCAGTTGGGCAGGGCTCACAGATACGCAGTATTTT	CASSWAGLTDTQYF
many	TRBD2	TRBV5-1	TRBJ2-2	TGCGCCAGCAGACCCTCAGCGGGGGCACAAACCGGGGAGCTGTTTTTT	CASRPSAGAQTGELFF
many	TRBD1	TRBV15	TRBJ2-1	TGTGCCACCAGCAGAATAGGGACAGGGGGGTACAATGAGCAGTTCTTC	CATSRIGTGGYNEQFF
.	TRBD2	TRBV4-2	TRBJ2-5	TGTGCCAGCAGCAAGTGGGGGGGTCAGAGCGTAGAGACCCAGTACTTC	CASSKWGGQSVETQYF
once	.	TRBV6-2/TRBV6-3	TRBJ2-7	TGTGCCAGCAAGGACTACGAGCAGTACTTC	CASKDYEQYF
few	TRBD1	TRBV12-3/TRBV12-4	TRBJ2-5	TGTGCCAGCAGTCCAAACAGGGGCCGACAAGAGACCCAGTACTTC	CASSPNRGRQETQYF
few	.	TRBV27	TRBJ1-1	TGTGCCAGCAGAGGGAGCGTACGGAACACTGAAGCTTTCTTT	CASRGSVRNTEAFF
once	.	TRBV5-4	TRBJ2-3	TGTGCCAGCAGCTTGTTTGGGGGGGGCTCAGATACGCAGTATTTT	CASSLFGGGSDTQYF
.	TRBD2	TRBV30	TRBJ2-7	TGTGCCTGGGGGACTAGCGGGAGCTACGAGCAGTACTTC	CAWGTSGSYEQYF
.	.	TRBV5-1	TRBJ1-2	TGCGCCAGCAGCCCGATGGGCAACGTAGGCTACACCTTC	CASSPMGNVGYTF
.	.	TRBV6-2/TRBV6-3	TRBJ1-1	TGTGCCAGCAGTTTCACGGAGGTTAACACTGAAGCTTTCTTT	CASSFTEVNTEAFF
few	.	TRBV4-1	TRBJ1-4	TGCGCCAGCAGCAATGAAAGAAATGAAAAACTGTTTTTT	CASSNERNEKLFF
few	.	TRBV12-3/TRBV12-4	TRBJ1-2	TGTGCCAGCGGTCTCGGCTATGGCTACACCTTC	CASGLGYGYTF
.	.	TRBV4-1	TRBJ1-5	TGCGCCAGCAGCCCCACAGGACTTCGGCCCCAGCATTTT	CASSPTGLRPQHF